The 32 T cell receptor beta chains in this list originate from one sample, sequenced in a study of beta chain features in type 1 diabetes. Of the isolated RNA, all was reverse transcribed, and so the sequenced material was expressed TCRB transcripts. Repertoires were generated with immunoSEQ multiplex PCR, while TCRdb's copy carries only in-frame clones and drops some. This sample carries under 250,000 clones, 25% to 30% of them seen once, and the ten largest clones take 3.5% to 4%. The sample consisted of central memory CD4+ T cells from blood. Every receptor here comes from a man between 25 and 39 years old in good health.

The genes are TRBV6-6 and TRBJ2-1; no firm D call. V was trimmed by 3 bases and J by 9 bases, leaving 6 bases between them. CDR3 size: 11 residues. Per germline, CDR1 MNHNY and CDR2 SVGAGI (reference sequence). The CDR3 bases are TGTGCCAGCAGTTATTCGGGTGAGCAGTTCTTC. Translated, it gives CASSYSGEQFF.

The rearrangement links TRBV5-4 to TRBJ1-2; D is uncertain. CDR1 and CDR2 (germline): SGHNT, YYREEE (reference sequence). This CDR3 spans 15 amino acids. V lost 4 bases to trimming and J lost 0 bases, with 13 bases between them. The CDR3 nucleotides read TGTGCCAGCAGCCGTGGACGGGGTACTAACTATGGCTACACCTTC. It is translated as CASSRGRGTNYGYTF.

The chain is built from TRBV9 and TRBJ2-7; TRBD1 or TRBD2 may be the D gene (5 bases each). Trimming shortened V by 7 bases and J by 6 bases, and 8 bases separated the two germline ends. Germline V gene sequence: CDR1 SGDLS, CDR2 YYNGEE. This CDR3 has 10 residues. CDR3: CASAGSEQYF. The CDR3 DNA reads TGTGCCAGCGCAGGGAGCGAGCAGTACTTC.

CDR3 amino acids: CASRAGTGVWPLHF. As DNA, the CDR3 is TGCGCCAGCAGAGCCGGGACAGGGGTCTGGCCCCTCCACTTT. The chain joins TRBV5-1 to TRBJ1-6; 10 bases align to TRBD1. J was trimmed by 13 bases and V by 5 bases; bases with no gene match: 9. This CDR3 has 14 amino acids. Germline values: CDR1 SGHRS, CDR2 YFSETQ.

This clone showed up many times. The V gene is TRBV29-1, the J gene TRBJ2-1, with TRBD1 matching over 7 bases. The V segment lost 6 bases and the J segment 2 bases; nucleotides outside the gene matches: 7. Germline V gene data show CDR1 as SQVTM and CDR2 as ANQGSEA. The CDR3 has 14 amino acids. The CDR3 nucleotides read TGCAGCGTCGACAACAGGGGCCCCTACAATGAGCAGTTCTTC. Protein: CSVDNRGPYNEQFF.

This rearrangement joins TRBV9 to TRBJ2-5, with D possibly called TRBD1 or TRBD2 (5 bases each). The germline CDR1 and CDR2 sequences are SGDLS and YYNGEE. The CDR3 totals 15 residues. Trimming removed 3 bases from V and 4 bases from J, with 16 bases in between. CDR3 loop: CASSDRGPGGETQYF. The CDR3 nucleotides read TGTGCCAGCAGCGATCGCGGGCCTGGGGGAGAGACCCAGTACTTC. The whole variable domain, filled in from reference TRBV9 and TRBJ2-5, reads DSGVTQTPKHLITATGQRVTLRCSPRSGDLSVYWYQQSLDQGLQFLIQYYNGEERAKGNILERFSAQQFPDLHSELNLSSLELGDSALYFCASSDRGPGGETQYFGPGTRLLVL.

There are a few counts of this clone. V and J are TRBV6-5 and TRBJ2-5; D is undetermined. V was cut by 6 bases and J by 4 bases, with 6 bases left in between. From germline, CDR1 is MNHEY and CDR2 SVGAGI. The CDR3 length is 11 residues. The CDR3 here is CASRTRETQYF. The DNA of the CDR3 is TGTGCCAGCAGAACCCGAGAGACCCAGTACTTC.

The sample holds a few counts of this clone. This chain joins TRBV5-4 and TRBJ2-1; D unresolved. V was shortened by 0 bases and J by 0 bases, with 13 bases between the two germline ends. The CDR3 has 17 residues. Per germline, CDR1 SGHNT and CDR2 YYREEE (reference sequence). This CDR3 reads CASSLVVGLDSYNEQFF. The DNA for the CDR3 is TGTGCCAGCAGCTTGGTAGTGGGCCTGGACTCCTACAATGAGCAGTTCTTC. The variable domain in full, completed from reference TRBV5-4 and TRBJ2-1, reads ETGVTQSPTHLIKTRGQQVTLRCSSQSGHNTVSWYQQALGQGPQFIFQYYREEENGRGNFPPRFSGLQFPNYSSELNVNALELDDSALYLCASSLVVGLDSYNEQFFGPGTRLTVL.

This clone was seen only a few times. This sequence joins TRBV7-9 and TRBJ2-3; 8 bases match TRBD1. V lost 4 bases to trimming and J lost 1 base; unmatched junction nucleotides: 7. Germline CDR1 reads SEHNR; CDR2 reads FQNEAQ (reference sequence). There are 16 residues in the CDR3. The CDR3 region is CASSSGQGPRTDTQYF. The CDR3 nucleotides read TGTGCCAGCAGCTCTGGACAGGGACCACGCACAGATACGCAGTATTTT.

Of note for this clone: The same CDR3 can be traced to other DNA sequences in this sample. The chain couples TRBV18 to TRBJ2-3; the D is unclear. Looked up from germline, CDR1 is KGHSH and CDR2 is LQKENI. The germline V and J ends were trimmed by 3 bases and 5 bases, with 3 bases remaining between them. The CDR3 has 11 residues. CDR3 amino acids: CASSPEDTQYF. Written as DNA, the CDR3 is TGTGCCAGCTCACCCGAAGATACGCAGTATTTT.

In its sample, this clone was seen a few times. The rearrangement links TRBV10-2 to TRBJ2-1; tentatively, D is TRBD1 (6 bases). The V gene lost 0 bases and the J gene lost 9 bases, with 21 bases spanning the gap. Looked up from germline, CDR1 is WSHSY and CDR2 is SAAADI. This CDR3 contains 17 residues. The CDR3 reads CASSESHYRVPGGEQFF. CDR3 DNA: TGCGCCAGCAGTGAGTCCCATTACAGGGTCCCTGGAGGTGAGCAGTTCTTC.

The chain carries TRBV7-9 and TRBJ2-3, with 7 bases lining up with TRBD1. The CDR3 runs to 14 residues. Germline V gene lookup returns CDR1 SEHNR and CDR2 FQNEAQ (reference sequence). J lost 0 bases, V lost 7 bases, and 4 bases had no gene match. CDR3 sequence reads: CASKGAVSTDTQYF. The DNA for the CDR3 is TGTGCCAGCAAGGGGGCAGTCAGCACAGATACGCAGTATTTT.

This clone has more than one count but fewer than ten. This chain links TRBV29-1 with TRBJ1-2; possibly TRBD1 for D (5 bases). The V gene lost 4 bases and the J gene lost 7 bases, with 16 bases spanning the gap. CDR3 size: 13 residues. The germline V gene encodes CDR1 SQVTM and CDR2 ANQGSEA. The CDR3 region has the DNA TGCAGCGTTGCCGTCGCAGGGATTCGTGGCTACACCTTC. This gives the protein CSVAVAGIRGYTF.

The chain links TRBV7-2 to TRBJ2-5; possibly TRBD1 for D (6 bases). This CDR3 is built from 14 residues. The V gene lost 5 bases and the J gene lost 0 bases, with 10 bases spanning the gap. From germline, CDR1 is SGHTA and CDR2 FQGNSA. The chain's CDR3 is CASSRGGNQETQYF. CDR3 nucleotide sequence: TGTGCCAGCAGCCGAGGGGGAAACCAAGAGACCCAGTACTTC.

The chain links TRBV15 to TRBJ2-3, with D hard to call. CDR3 length equals 12 residues. V was trimmed by 0 bases and J by 7 bases, leaving 5 bases between them. Germline CDR1 reads LNHNV; CDR2 reads YYDKDF (reference sequence). The CDR3 DNA follows: TGTGCCACCAGCAGAGACATAAATACGCAGTATTTT. Translating gives CATSRDINTQYF.

Concerning this clone: The same CDR3 also results from other DNA sequences found in this sample. J is TRBJ2-2 and V is TRBV7-2; D is unclear. Trimming shortened V by 4 bases and J by 0 bases, and 3 bases separated the two germline ends. This CDR3 spans 13 amino acids. CDR1 and CDR2 from the germline V gene are SGHTA and FQGNSA. The CDR3 region is CASSSTNTGELFF. In DNA form, the CDR3 reads TGTGCCAGCAGCTCGACGAACACCGGGGAGCTGTTTTTT.

This clone was recorded once. This chain links TRBV4-3 with TRBJ2-1; 10 bases fit TRBD1. J lost 9 bases, V lost 4 bases, and 12 bases had no gene match. Germline loops: CDR1 LGHNA, CDR2 YSLEER. The CDR3 totals 16 residues. The CDR3: CASSPRGTGALAEQFF. In nucleotides, the CDR3 is TGCGCCAGCAGCCCGAGAGGGACAGGGGCGTTGGCTGAGCAGTTCTTC.

The genes are TRBV10-3 and TRBJ2-3; D may be TRBD2 (5 bases). This CDR3 is 15 amino acids long. The V gene's germline CDR1 is ENHRY and CDR2 SYGVKD. With 2 bases removed from V and 4 bases from J, the gap between germline ends came to 13 bases. The CDR3: CAISEESPRADTQYF. For the CDR3, the DNA is TGTGCCATCAGTGAGGAGAGTCCGAGGGCAGATACGCAGTATTTT.

The gene calls are TRBV28 and TRBJ1-2; 7 nucleotides line up with TRBD1. The germline gives CDR1 MDHEN, CDR2 SYDVKM. V dropped 5 bases and J dropped 4; count of bases not matched to a gene: 4. The CDR3 length is 13 residues. The CDR3 DNA is TGTGCCAGCAGTCCAACAGGGGCCTATGGCTACACCTTC. Translated: CASSPTGAYGYTF.

The genes are TRBV4-3 and TRBJ2-5, with TRBD2 identical over 9 bases. Germline values: CDR1 LGHNA, CDR2 YSLEER. The CDR3 runs to 15 residues. The V gene end was trimmed by 0 bases and the J gene end by 3 bases; junction bases not matched to a gene: 2. CDR3 bases: TGCGCCAGCAGCCAAGAAGGACTAGCGAAAGAGACCCAGTACTTC. Translating it yields CASSQEGLAKETQYF.

This clone occurred a few times. The chain combines TRBV6-6 with TRBJ2-7; D remains unclear. CDR3 length: 12 amino acids. V gave up 4 bases and J gave up 7 bases, with 11 bases separating them. Germline V lookup: CDR1 MNHNY, CDR2 SVGAGI (reference sequence). The CDR3 region is CASSSNRYEQYF. In nucleotides, the CDR3 is TGTGCCAGCAGTTCGAACAGATATGAGCAGTACTTC.

This clone appeared a few times. The CDR3 region is CASSELKSGVQETQYF. The CDR3 nucleotides read TGCGCCAGCAGTGAGCTCAAGAGCGGGGTACAAGAGACCCAGTACTTC. V is TRBV10-1 and J is TRBJ2-5, with 7 bases fitting TRBD2. Per germline, CDR1 WNHNN and CDR2 SYGVQD (reference sequence). The J segment lost 2 bases and the V segment lost 2 bases, leaving 8 bases of the junction unmatched. The CDR3 is made up of 16 amino acids.

This clone came up a few times. The chain employs TRBV15 and TRBJ2-2, with TRBD2 as a possible D gene (6 bases). The CDR3 is 15 amino acids. V was trimmed by 6 bases and J by 5 bases, leaving 16 bases between them. Germline V gene sequence: CDR1 LNHNV, CDR2 YYDKDF (reference sequence). CDR3 sequence reads: CATRDYSRPTGELFF. The CDR3 region has the DNA TGTGCCACCAGGGACTATAGTCGTCCAACCGGGGAGCTGTTTTTT.

This clone came up a few times. V and J are TRBV21-1 and TRBJ1-1; the table names TRBD1, a call not compared with the DNA. TRBV21-1 is a pseudogene. The CDR3 extends over 14 amino acids. This chain's CDR3 is CASRQTQGNTEAFF. CDR3 in DNA: TGTGCCAGCAGACAGACACAGGGGAACACTGAAGCTTTCTTT.

This chain joins TRBV18 and TRBJ1-1, with D uncertain. The germline V gene has CDR1 KGHSH and CDR2 LQKENI. This CDR3 contains 13 residues. V lost 6 bases to trimming and J lost 0 bases, with 8 bases between them. The CDR3 region has the DNA TGTGCCAGCTCTCAGAGCCTGAACACTGAAGCTTTCTTT. It yields the protein CASSQSLNTEAFF.

The CDR3: CASSFKDRREQYF. The CDR3 DNA follows: TGTGCCAGCAGCTTCAAGGACCGGAGGGAGCAGTACTTC. The chain combines TRBV5-4 with TRBJ2-7; the D gene is possibly TRBD2 (5 bases). This CDR3 comprises 13 residues. The ends were cut back, 2 bases at V and 7 bases at J, with 13 bases in the middle. Germline loops: CDR1 SGHNT, CDR2 YYREEE (reference sequence).

The rearrangement links TRBV5-4 to TRBJ2-1; the match to TRBD2 covers 9 bases. Germline V gene data show CDR1 as SGHNT and CDR2 as YYREEE (reference sequence). The CDR3 extends over 15 amino acids. Losses at the gene ends were 2 bases for V and 0 bases for J; bases not matched to a gene: 0. The CDR3 is CASSFSGSSYNEQFF. The CDR3 bases are TGTGCCAGCAGCTTTAGCGGGAGCTCCTACAATGAGCAGTTCTTC.

V gene TRBV5-1 combines with J gene TRBJ2-7; no definite D call. The V gene lost 1 base and the J gene lost 5 bases, with 10 bases spanning the gap. The germline V gene has CDR1 SGHRS and CDR2 YFSETQ. The CDR3 is made up of 13 amino acids. CDR3 amino acids: CASSLPPRDEQYF. In DNA form, the CDR3 reads TGCGCCAGCAGCTTGCCACCTAGGGACGAGCAGTACTTC.

The gene calls are TRBV10-3 and TRBJ2-1; D ambiguous. V dropped 4 bases and J dropped 5 bases, with 9 bases sitting between them. This CDR3 region has 13 residues. CDR1 and CDR2 (germline): ENHRY, SYGVKD. The CDR3: CAISVDQHNEQFF. The DNA for the CDR3 is TGTGCCATCAGTGTGGACCAACACAATGAGCAGTTCTTC.

V and J are TRBV7-6 and TRBJ1-6, with TRBD1 as a possible D gene (6 bases). Germline V gene sequence: CDR1 SGHVS, CDR2 FNYEAQ. V lost 5 bases and J 7 bases, leaving 6 bases between the germline ends. This CDR3 is built from 12 residues. CDR3 sequence reads: CASSTGNSPLHF. CDR3 in DNA: TGTGCCAGCAGCACAGGGAATTCACCCCTCCACTTT.

V gene TRBV6-5 combines with J gene TRBJ2-7, with 7 bases aligning to TRBD1. The V and J ends lost 6 bases and 1 base, in that order; junction bases with no gene match: 3. The germline gives CDR1 MNHEY, CDR2 SVGAGI. The CDR3 loop spans 13 amino acids. The CDR3 spells CASSWDSSYEQYF. The CDR3 region has the DNA TGTGCCAGCAGCTGGGACAGTTCCTACGAGCAGTACTTC.

V and J are TRBV2 and TRBJ1-2; D call uncertain. The germline V gene has CDR1 SNHLY and CDR2 FYNNEI. This CDR3 has 13 residues. The V and J ends lost 3 bases and 0 bases respectively, with 5 bases between them. CDR3 region: CASSDHSNYGYTF. The CDR3 DNA is TGTGCCAGCAGTGACCACTCTAACTATGGCTACACCTTC.